A single sample is the source of the 5 T cell receptor beta chains below, sequenced in a study of spatial heterogeneity in lung cancer (dated by TCRdb to about 2019). The library relied on 5' RACE. The instrument was a NextSeq 500. TCRdb reprocessed the public reads (quality trimming at Q25 with fastp, clone calling with MiXCR) and kept in-frame beta chains. Each entry merges the rows of one CDR3 protein and shows their most common DNA and genes. Recorded for this sample are some 17,000 distinct CDR3 sequences; over 20% of them occurred a single time. Around 20% of the sample is taken by the ten largest. Sample time point, as interpreted from the label and publication: sample taken at primary tumor resection. Without any cell sorting, TCR sequencing was performed on whole RNA extracted either from tumor and nontumor lung tissue or from cryopreserved PBMC samples. Specimen: PBMCs, collected at surgery. Source of these receptors: a female donor with early-stage non-small cell lung cancer.

This chain links TRBV5-4 with TRBJ1-6; TRBD1 is a possible D gene (6 bases). CDR1 and CDR2 (germline): SGHNT, YYREEE (reference sequence). V was pared by 7 bases and J by 7 bases, with 15 bases between. This CDR3 has 14 residues. As DNA, the CDR3 is TGTGCCAGCCGAGAGGGGGGGTCGAATTCACCCCTCCACTTT. It codes for CASREGGSNSPLHF.

Judged by abundance, this clonotype is medium-sized. The chain recombines TRBV19 with TRBJ2-3, with a tentative D call TRBD2 (6 bases). Germline V gene lookup returns CDR1 LNHDA and CDR2 SQIVND (reference sequence). The CDR3 spans 16 residues. Trimming removed 4 bases from V and 2 bases from J, with 16 bases in between. CDR3 sequence (DNA): TGTGCCAGTAGTAACCGAGCGGGCCCTTCCACAGATACGCAGTATTTT. As protein: CASSNRAGPSTDTQYF.

This clonotype was detected a few times. J is TRBJ2-2 and V is TRBV7-3; no clear D gene. Germline V gives CDR1 SGHTA, CDR2 FQGTGA. This CDR3 is 15 amino acids long. V lost 4 bases, J lost 3 bases, and 12 bases lay in between. The CDR3 sequence: CASSSSQTDTGELFF. The DNA of the CDR3 is TGTGCCAGCAGCTCCTCCCAGACTGACACCGGGGAGCTGTTTTTT.

This clonotype was seen a single time. V is TRBV9 and J is TRBJ2-1; D is ambiguous. From germline, CDR1 is SGDLS and CDR2 YYNGEE. The length of the CDR3 is 14 residues. The germline V and J ends were trimmed by 3 bases and 0 bases, with 7 bases remaining between them. The CDR3 here is CASSEDVSYNEQFF. DNA of the CDR3: TGTGCCAGCAGCGAGGACGTCTCCTACAATGAGCAGTTCTTC. The whole variable domain, remainder taken from reference TRBV9 and TRBJ2-1, is DSGVTQTPKHLITATGQRVTLRCSPRSGDLSVYWYQQSLDQGLQFLIQYYNGEERAKGNILERFSAQQFPDLHSELNLSSLELGDSALYFCASSEDVSYNEQFFGPGTRLTVL.

V is TRBV28 and J is TRBJ2-3; D is uncertain. This CDR3 is 12 amino acids long. Germline CDR1 reads MDHEN; CDR2 reads SYDVKM. Trimming took off 4 bases at V and 4 bases at J, with 6 bases between the two ends. DNA of the CDR3: TGTGCCAGCAGTTCCCAGCCAGATACGCAGTATTTT. The encoded protein is CASSSQPDTQYF.